These 28 T cell receptor delta chains came from one sample sequenced in a study of DNA immune sequencing with unique molecular identifiers. All 8 TRDV and 4 TRDJ genes were targeted in 32-plex amplification of genomic DNA. In around 3 barcoding PCR cycles, molecules received a 12-nucleotide UMI, then adapter PCR followed. TCRdb ran CATT on the multiplex PCR reads. Of around 5,400 delta-chain clones listed, 11% are singletons. The sample consisted of gamma-delta T cells enriched from blood buffy coat, or unenriched PBMCs (not recorded which). These receptors were collected from a human donor in good health.

There are many counts of this clone. The rearrangement uses TRDV2 and TRDJ3, with 10 bases that match TRDD3. This CDR3 is built from 23 residues. J lost 0 bases, V lost 5 bases, and 21 bases had no gene match. Germline loops: CDR1 GEAIGNYY, CDR2 EKD. The CDR3 DNA reads as TGTGCCTGTGGTCGCCTTCCCGCACTGGGGGATCTTCCTAGCTCCTGGGACACCCGACAGATGTTTTTC. Translated: CACGRLPALGDLPSSWDTRQMFF.

The sample holds a few counts of this clone. A single base is all that separates this from a far larger clone, so a read error is likely. At the DNA level, this CDR3 is encoded by other sequences in the same sample as well. The chain combines TRDV2 with TRDJ1; 10 positions match TRDD3. After removal of 0 bases from V and 2 bases from J, the junction contained 8 bases not matched to a gene. Germline values: CDR1 GEAIGNYY, CDR2 EKD. The CDR3 contains 17 residues. CDR3 sequence reads: CACDTVGGYAGTDKLIF. As DNA, the CDR3 is TGTGCCTGTGACACCGTAGGGGGATACGCTGGGACCGATAAACTCATCTTT.

This clone was detected a few times. This sequence joins TRDV2 and TRDJ1; 9 bases line up with TRDD3. CDR1 GEAIGNYY and CDR2 EKD come from the germline V gene. The CDR3 is made up of 18 amino acids. With 0 bases clipped from V and 0 bases from J, the junction kept 10 bases outside the gene matches. Here the CDR3 DNA reads TGTGCCTGTGACACCGTTACGAGTACTGGGGGAAACACCGATAAACTCATCTTT. It translates to CACDTVTSTGGNTDKLIF.

Points on this clone: A far larger clone differs by one base, so this is likely a read error. Other DNA sequences in this sample translate to the same CDR3. The chain uses TRDV2 and TRDJ2; TRDD3 might be the D (6 bases). CDR1 is GEAIGNYY, CDR2 EKD, per germline. The CDR3 sequence is 20 residues long. The V end was cut by 0 bases, the J end by 6 bases, with 28 bases between. Written as DNA, the CDR3 is TGTGCCTGTGACACCGTCGTACTGGGAGATACCCCAACCGGTTCAGCACAACTCTTCTTT. It codes for CACDTVVLGDTPTGSAQLFF.

About this clone: Relative to the germline gene, one junction end is altered; a read error may explain this. The V and J genes are TRDV2 and TRDJ3; TRDD3 matches 8 bases. This CDR3 is 21 amino acids long. Per the germline V gene, CDR1 is GEAIGNYY and CDR2 is EKD. Here the CDR3 reads CACDTGGVGDPDSWDTRRMFF. CDR3 DNA: TGTGCCTGTGACACCGGAGGGGTGGGGGATCCCGATTCCTGGGACACCCGACGGATGTTTTTC.

A few counts support this clone. A far larger clone lies a single base away; this is likely a read error. Other DNA sequences in this specimen translate into the identical CDR3. The chain has TRDV2 and TRDJ1; tentatively, D is TRDD3 (5 bases). V was pared by 3 bases and J by 0 bases, with 13 bases between. Germline V gene lookup returns CDR1 GEAIGNYY and CDR2 EKD. CDR3 size: 15 residues. The CDR3 bases are TGTGCCTGTGACCTATTGGGGACAGACACCGATAAACTCATCTTT. It encodes CACDLLGTDTDKLIF.

This clone was seen at least ten times. The chain is built from TRDV2 and TRDJ3; 8 nucleotides agree with TRDD3. The CDR3 sequence is 22 residues long. V dropped 0 bases and J dropped 0; count of bases not matched to a gene: 15. From germline, CDR1 is GEAIGNYY and CDR2 EKD. The CDR3, as DNA: TGTGCCTGTGACACCGAAGGACTGGGGGGACCCCGCGGCTCCTGGGACACCCGACAGATGTTTTTC. The encoded protein is CACDTEGLGGPRGSWDTRQMFF.

This clone turned up a few times. With a far larger clone one base away, a read error is the likely cause. The sample carries other DNA sequences with the same CDR3. The J gene is TRDJ2, the V gene TRDV2; weak D call: TRDD3 (6 bases). Looked up from germline, CDR1 is GEAIGNYY and CDR2 is EKD. The CDR3 consists of 17 residues. V lost 0 bases and J lost 6, with 19 bases in between. CDR3 nucleotide sequence: TGTGCCTGTGACACCGGGCTAGGGGGACCTGAGGCAGCACAACTCTTCTTT. This codes for CACDTGLGGPEAAQLFF.

Comments on this clone: It differs at one base from a far larger clone, so likely a read error. This sample includes further DNA sequences coding for the same CDR3. The chain joins TRDV2 to TRDJ1; 8 bases map to TRDD3. CDR3 length equals 17 residues. Germline CDR1 GEAIGNYY, CDR2 EKD. The CDR3 bases are TGTGCCTGTGACACCTTAACTGGGGGGCATGACACCGATAAACTTATCTTT. Translated, it gives CACDTLTGGHDTDKLIF.

Concerning this clone: TCRdb has a much larger clone's protein, which differs at residue 11 from the translation of this DNA, likely because of a read error; what is shown is the protein translated from the DNA. This rearrangement joins TRDV2 to TRDJ1, with TRDD3 identical over 7 bases. CDR3 length: 18 amino acids. The germline gives CDR1 GEAIGNYY, CDR2 EKD. Trimming took 3 bases from V and 0 from J; bases not matched to a gene: 15. CDR3 DNA: TGTGCCTGTGACCCACTCCCGATACTGGGGTTAGACACCGATAAACTCATCTTT. Translation: CACDPLPILGLDTDKLIF.

By share, this clone counts as large. Other DNA variants within this sample encode the same CDR3. V usage is TRDV2 and J usage is TRDJ1; TRDD3 aligns across 11 bases. V dropped 0 bases and J dropped 4; count of bases not matched to a gene: 12. This CDR3 has 18 residues. Germline CDR1 is GEAIGNYY and CDR2 is EKD. The CDR3 sequence: CACDTVTTLGDNGDKLIF. CDR3 DNA: TGTGCCTGTGACACCGTAACCACACTGGGGGATAATGGCGATAAACTCATCTTT.

On this clone itself: A far larger clone differs by one base, so this is likely a read error. The sample has other DNA sequences that encode this CDR3 too. The chain employs TRDV2 and TRDJ1, with unresolved D. With 1 base removed from V and 5 bases from J, the gap between germline ends came to 7 bases. In germline, CDR1 is GEAIGNYY, CDR2 EKD. The CDR3 totals 12 residues. The CDR3 DNA is TGTGCCTGTGACACTGGGACAGATAAACTCATCTTT. This translates into CACDTGTDKLIF.

This clone came up a few times. The protein given by TCRdb reflects a much larger clone and differs at residue 17 from this DNA's translation, likely from a read error; the protein shown is the DNA's translation. The rearrangement uses TRDV2 and TRDJ3; TRDD3 aligns across 7 bases. CDR1 and CDR2 from the germline V gene are GEAIGNYY and EKD. CDR3 length: 20 residues. Here the CDR3 reads CACDTGSLGVGSWDTRLMFF. DNA for the CDR3: TGTGCCTGTGACACGGGAAGCCTGGGGGTCGGCTCCTGGGACACCCGACTGATGTTTTTC.

With respect to this clone: This likely reflects a read error, since a far larger clone is one base away. Distinct nucleotide sequences in the sample also encode this CDR3. The chain employs TRDV2 and TRDJ1, with 7 bases identical to TRDD3. Germline CDR1 reads GEAIGNYY; CDR2 reads EKD. The CDR3 is made up of 18 amino acids. The ends lost 0 bases at V and 3 bases at J; junction bases unmatched: 15. In DNA, the CDR3 is TGTGCCTGTGACACCGTAGGAGGTGGGGATATCAGATCCGATAAACTCATCTTT. Amino acid sequence: CACDTVGGGDIRSDKLIF.

The J gene is TRDJ2, the V gene TRDV2; 12 bases are shared with TRDD3. The CDR3 is 18 amino acids. J gave up 6 bases and V 5 bases, and 15 bases lay outside the gene matches. Germline CDR1 GEAIGNYY, CDR2 EKD. The CDR3 here is CACAQLGDTPTGSAQLFF. CDR3 coding DNA: TGTGCCTGTGCCCAACTGGGGGATACCCCAACCGGTTCAGCACAACTCTTCTTT.

Comments on this clone: Given a far larger clone just one base away, this is likely a sequencing read error. This specimen includes other DNA sequences encoding the same CDR3. The CDR3 nucleotides read TGTGCCTGTGACACCTACGGTTTGTCGGGATACGGGCCTAACACCGATAAACTCATCTTT. Amino acid sequence: CACDTYGLSGYGPNTDKLIF. V and J are TRDV2 and TRDJ1, with 8 bases lining up with TRDD3. Germline values: CDR1 GEAIGNYY, CDR2 EKD. This CDR3 has 20 amino acids. The ends lost 0 bases at V and 0 bases at J; junction bases unmatched: 17.

V is TRDV1 and J is TRDJ1; perhaps TRDD3 as D (6 bases). No J gene is reported in TCRdb; it was inferred here by comparing the DNA with germline. Germline values: CDR1 TSWWSYY, CDR2 QGS. V was cut by 1 base and J by 1 base, with 19 bases left in between. This CDR3 is built from 18 residues. The CDR3 DNA is TGTGCTCTTGGGGAACCCAAGTTACGAGATACGCGCACCGATAAACTCATCTTT. It codes for CALGEPKLRDTRTDKLIF.

On this clone: This likely stems from a read error, as it lies one base from a far larger clone. This sequence joins TRDV1 and TRDJ1; 12 positions agree with TRDD3. The J gene comes from matching the DNA to germline here; TCRdb lacks it. Germline-derived CDR1 and CDR2 are TSWWSYY and QGS. CDR3 length equals 25 residues. The V segment lost 1 base and the J segment 4 bases; nucleotides outside the gene matches: 31. For the CDR3, the DNA is TGTGCTCTTGGGGAACGTCTTGACGACCGGTCCTGGGGGATACGCAACCGGATTGGTGTCGATAAACTCATCTTT. Its translation: CALGERLDDRSWGIRNRIGVDKLIF.

About this clone itself: TCRdb's listed protein matches a much larger clone and diverges from this DNA's translation at residue 7, likely through a read error; the protein shown comes from the DNA. V gene TRDV2 combines with J gene TRDJ1, with TRDD3 identical over 8 bases. Trimming cost V 0 bases and J 0 bases; bases outside gene matches: 8. Looked up from germline, CDR1 is GEAIGNYY and CDR2 is EKD. The CDR3 extends over 17 amino acids. The CDR3 DNA sequence: TGTGCCTGTGACACCGTGCTGGGATACGGTAACACCGATAAACTCATCTTT. This translates into CACDTVLGYGNTDKLIF.

J is TRDJ3 and V is TRDV1; 7 bases agree with TRDD3. Since TCRdb gives no J gene, matching the DNA to germline was used here to assign it. There are 25 residues in the CDR3. V lost 3 bases and J lost 2; bases outside the gene matches: 28. CDR1 is TSWWSYY and CDR2 is QGS in the germline V gene. The CDR3 region has the DNA TGTGCTCTTGGGGACCTCTTTGGTCGTTCGCGCGGGGCTAACTGGGGACCCTGGGACACCCGACAGATGTTTTTC. Encoded protein: CALGDLFGRSRGANWGPWDTRQMFF.

This clone was counted only a few times. This may stem from a read error, because a much larger clone lies one nucleotide away. The chain uses TRDV2 and TRDJ1, with TRDD3 as a possible D gene (5 bases). The CDR3 totals 14 residues. Germline-derived CDR1 and CDR2 are GEAIGNYY and EKD. The CDR3 reads CACDTLLDTDELIF. In nucleotides, the CDR3 is TGTGCCTGTGACACGTTACTGGACACCGATGAACTCATCTTT.

The table lists this clone with a few counts. TCRdb assigns this DNA the protein of a much larger clone, which departs from its translation at residue 4; this likely reflects a read error, and the protein shown comes from translating the DNA. The genes are TRDV2 and TRDJ1; 7 bases fit TRDD3. The V and J ends lost 6 bases and 0 bases, in that order; junction bases with no gene match: 9. This CDR3 has 15 residues. Per the germline V gene, CDR1 is GEAIGNYY and CDR2 is EKD. This chain's CDR3 is CACNRLGGNTDKLIF. In DNA, the CDR3 is TGTGCCTGTAACAGGCTGGGGGGCAACACCGATAAACTCATCTTT.

This clone appeared a few times. The J gene corresponds to TRDJ1; a V gene call is absent; TRDD3 is taken as the D call from the table, unchecked against the DNA. This CDR3 has 14 residues. The DNA for the CDR3 is TGTGCTCTTGGGGAGATTCTGACCACCGATAAACTCATCTTT. This sequence encodes CALGEILTTDKLIF.

As for this clone: A far bigger clonotype differs at one base, so this is likely a read error. Other DNA sequences from this sample encode an identical CDR3 as well. V and J are TRDV2 and TRDJ1; perhaps TRDD3 as D (6 bases). This CDR3 has 19 residues. Germline CDR1 GEAIGNYY, CDR2 EKD. Trimming left V 0 bases short and J 0 bases short, with 22 bases between. In DNA form, the CDR3 reads TGTGCCTGTGACACCTTGTCTTTACTGGGAGAAGAGTACACCGATAAACTCATCTTT. This encodes CACDTLSLLGEEYTDKLIF.

This clone has only a few counts. TCRdb assigns this DNA the protein of a much larger clone, which departs from its translation at residue 7; this likely reflects a read error, and the protein shown comes from translating the DNA. Here the CDR3 DNA reads TGTGCCTGTGCCCAACTGGCGGATAGGGACGATAAACTCATCTTT. It translates to CACAQLADRDDKLIF. This chain joins TRDV2 and TRDJ1; tentative D call: TRDD3 (5 bases). Germline CDR1 GEAIGNYY, CDR2 EKD. This CDR3 comprises 15 residues. V was shortened by 5 bases and J by 4 bases, with 19 bases between the two germline ends.

About this clone itself: Translating this DNA gives a protein that differs at residue 4 from the TCRdb one, which belongs to a much larger clone; a read error is likely, and the protein shown is this translation. This chain links TRDV2 with TRDJ1; D might be TRDD3 (5 bases). The length of the CDR3 is 17 residues. CDR1 and CDR2 from the germline V gene are GEAIGNYY and EKD. CDR3 nucleotide sequence: TGTGCCTGTAACACTCTGAGTAAAGGGGAGGGTGCCGATAAACTCATCTTT. This codes for CACNTLSKGEGADKLIF.

With respect to this clone: A far more abundant clone sits one base away, making this likely a read error. The chain uses TRDV1 and TRDJ1; TRDD3 matches at 11 bases. Assignment of the J gene here rests on matching the DNA to germline, because TCRdb gives none. Germline V CDR1 and CDR2: TSWWSYY, QGS. The CDR3 covers 29 residues. V lost 5 bases and J lost 0; bases outside the gene matches: 44. The CDR3 DNA sequence: TGTGCTCTTGGGAAAATAGGCAATAGCTTGAACTGGGGGATAGGAGGAGGAAACCGTCGACGGGGGAACACCGATAAACTCATCTTT. Encoded protein: CALGKIGNSLNWGIGGGNRRRGNTDKLIF.

This clone occurred many times. The V and J genes are TRDV1 and TRDJ1; 13 positions match TRDD3. Assignment of the J gene here rests on matching the DNA to germline, because TCRdb gives none. The junction had 27 bases not matched to a gene; V was cut back by 2 bases and J by 3 bases. This CDR3 comprises 24 residues. Germline loops: CDR1 TSWWSYY, CDR2 QGS. The CDR3 DNA is TGTGCTCTTGGGGAAGGGCTTCCTCCGACTTACTGGGGGATACGCTCTTTAGGACCCGATAAACTCATCTTT. Translation gives CALGEGLPPTYWGIRSLGPDKLIF.